This T cell receptor beta chain was obtained from a study of blood T cell repertoires in COVID-19. On the study more broadly: In each case, the material was cDNA or gDNA derived from T cells, B-cell-depleted T cells, or PBMCs.

Sequencing was performed with immunoSEQ multiplex PCR; in TCRdb, only in-frame clones are kept and a portion is missing. The data contain some 350,000 clones, nearly 90% of them singletons. The sequencing sample was made of peripheral blood. The receptor's source is a man younger than 35 with active or convalescent COVID-19.

CDR3 loop: CASSLVVAASTEAFF. The CDR3 nucleotides read TGCGCCAGCAGCTTGGTGGTGGCAGCGAGCACTGAAGCTTTCTTT. The rearrangement joins TRBV5-1 to TRBJ1-1; D is undetermined. Germline V lookup: CDR1 SGHRS, CDR2 YFSETQ. With 0 bases removed from V and 4 bases from J, the gap between germline ends came to 13 bases. The CDR3 has 15 amino acids.